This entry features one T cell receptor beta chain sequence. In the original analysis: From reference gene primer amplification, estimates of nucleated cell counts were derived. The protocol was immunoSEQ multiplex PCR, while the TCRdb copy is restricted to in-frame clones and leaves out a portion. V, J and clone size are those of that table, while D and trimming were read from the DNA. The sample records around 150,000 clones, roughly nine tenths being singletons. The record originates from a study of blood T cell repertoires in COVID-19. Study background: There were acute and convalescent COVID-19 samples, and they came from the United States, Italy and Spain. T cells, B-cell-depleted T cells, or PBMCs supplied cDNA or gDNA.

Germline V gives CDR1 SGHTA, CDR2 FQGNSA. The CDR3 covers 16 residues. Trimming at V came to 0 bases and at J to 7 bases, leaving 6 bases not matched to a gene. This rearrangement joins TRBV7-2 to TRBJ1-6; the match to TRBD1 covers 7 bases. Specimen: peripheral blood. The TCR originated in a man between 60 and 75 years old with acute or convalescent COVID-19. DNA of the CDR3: TGTGCCAGCAGCTTAGCTCCGGGACAGCTCAATTCACCCCTCCACTTT. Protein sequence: CASSLAPGQLNSPLHF. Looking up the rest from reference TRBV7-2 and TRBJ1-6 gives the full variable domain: GAGVSQSPSNKVTEKGKDVELRCDPISGHTALYWYRQSLGQGLEFLIYFQGNSAPDKSGLPSDRFSAERTGGSVSTLTIQRTQQEDSAVYLCASSLAPGQLNSPLHFGNGTRLTVT.